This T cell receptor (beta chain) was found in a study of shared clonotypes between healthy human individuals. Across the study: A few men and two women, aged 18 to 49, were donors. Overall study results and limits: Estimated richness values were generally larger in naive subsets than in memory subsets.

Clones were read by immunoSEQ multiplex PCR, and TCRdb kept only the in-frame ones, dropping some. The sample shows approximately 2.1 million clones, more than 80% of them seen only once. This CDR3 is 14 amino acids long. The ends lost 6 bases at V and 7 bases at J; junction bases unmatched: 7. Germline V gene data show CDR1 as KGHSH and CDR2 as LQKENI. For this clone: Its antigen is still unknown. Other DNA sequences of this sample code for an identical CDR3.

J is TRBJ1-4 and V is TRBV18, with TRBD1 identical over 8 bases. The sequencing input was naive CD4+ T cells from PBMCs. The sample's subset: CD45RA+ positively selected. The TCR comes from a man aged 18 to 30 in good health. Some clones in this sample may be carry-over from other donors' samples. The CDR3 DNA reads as TGTGCCAGCTCCCCCGGACAGGGAGGTGAAAAACTGTTTTTT. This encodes CASSPGQGGEKLFF.